This passage covers 6 T cell receptor beta chains from one sample sequenced in a study of Graves' ophthalmopathy and Graves' hyperthyroidism. RNA transcripts were the source from which TCR beta CDR3 regions were amplified. The library came from an HTBI-primed first-round RT-PCR and a second-round multiplex PCR. Using its own MiXCR run on the multiplex PCR reads, TCRdb lists one record per CDR3 protein. Altogether hundreds of thousands of distinct CDR3 sequences are present, just over 15% being singletons, with the ten largest covering approximately 7%. The specimen sequenced was peripheral blood. These receptors all stem from a woman aged 18-29 years with stable Graves' hyperthyroidism.

This clonotype was detected ten times or more. The chain combines TRBV7-2 with TRBJ2-7; D may correspond to TRBD1 or TRBD2 (7 bases each). This CDR3 has 14 amino acids. V shed 4 bases and J shed 6 bases, with 16 bases lying between them. Germline V lookup: CDR1 SGHTA, CDR2 FQGNSA. The CDR3 region has the DNA TGTGCCAGCAGCTCACCAGACAGGGAGGGCGAGCAGTACTTC. Its protein is CASSSPDREGEQYF.

There are many counts of this clonotype. A read error may account for a junction end that differs from germline. This sequence joins TRBV24-1 and TRBJ1-2; D call uncertain. The CDR3 runs 12 residues. The germline V gene has CDR1 KGHDR and CDR2 SFDVKD. The DNA of the CDR3 is TGTGCCACCAGTGATTACGAAGATGGCTGCACCTTC. This codes for CATSDYEDGCTF.

In this sample, this clonotype turned up a few times. The rearrangement uses TRBV5-1 and TRBJ2-5, with TRBD1 matching 7 bases. Germline values: CDR1 SGHRS, CDR2 YFSETQ. CDR3 length: 15 residues. The trim removed 5 bases at V and 5 bases at J, leaving 12 bases unmatched. Written as DNA, the CDR3 is TGCGCCAGCAGTTGGACAGGAGGAAGGGGGGAGACCCAGTACTTC. Its translation is CASSWTGGRGETQYF.

This clonotype turned up a few times. The V call is TRBV5-1, the J call TRBJ1-4; TRBD1 agrees at 8 bases. The V segment lost 9 bases and the J segment 8 bases; nucleotides outside the gene matches: 15. The CDR3 covers 15 residues. The germline CDR1 and CDR2 sequences are SGHRS and YFSETQ. CDR3 loop: CATGVRTGIFEKLFF. CDR3 nucleotide sequence: TGCGCCACCGGAGTCCGGACAGGGATATTCGAAAAACTGTTTTTT.

This clonotype occurred many times. V and J are TRBV18 and TRBJ2-5; 8 bases map to TRBD1. Per germline, CDR1 KGHSH and CDR2 LQKENI. V dropped 3 bases and J dropped 5; count of bases not matched to a gene: 5. The length of the CDR3 is 14 residues. Here the CDR3 DNA reads TGTGCCAGCTCACCCCCCGGGACAGGCGAGACCCAGTACTTC. It yields the protein CASSPPGTGETQYF.

The chain uses TRBV6-2 or TRBV6-3 and TRBJ1-5; 10 nucleotides match TRBD1. J lost 6 bases, V lost 8 bases, and 7 bases had no gene match. Germline CDR1 and CDR2: MNHEY and SVGEGT. The CDR3 is 14 amino acids. CDR3 nucleotide sequence: TGTGCCAGCCGCGGGACAGGGGTGGGTCAGCCCCAGCATTTT. Translation: CASRGTGVGQPQHF.